This T cell receptor (beta chain) appears in the sequencing data of a study of post-analysis software for immune sequencing data. Findings of the study overall: People with multiple sclerosis had a significantly lower normalized Chao1 diversity than controls did. Patients used a few TRBV segments, including TRBV5-6, TRBV5-1 and TRBV20-1, more often than controls.

As to this clonotype: The antigen is undetermined.

The V gene's germline CDR1 is MGHRA and CDR2 YSYEKL. The CDR3 spans 13 residues. The ends were cut back, 3 bases at V and 1 base at J, with 6 bases in the middle. Unique molecular identifiers featured in each of the TCR beta cDNA libraries. Using its own MiXCR run on the PCR reads, TCRdb lists one record per CDR3 protein. The table lists roughly 600,000 distinct CDR3 sequences, roughly 45% of them singletons, with more than 1.5% in the top ten. The chain recombines TRBV4-1 with TRBJ1-2; no clear D gene. The source is a girl aged 10 to 17 with multiple sclerosis. The sequencing sample was made of blood. CDR3 nucleotides: TGCGCCAGCAGCCAGGCCGATAACTATGGCTACACCTTC. This gives the protein CASSQADNYGYTF.